The 20 T cell receptor beta chains below were found in one sample sequenced in a study of blood T cell repertoires in COVID-19. Clones were sequenced by immunoSEQ multiplex PCR, and TCRdb holds only the in-frame ones, with some missing. This sample has 95,000 to 110,000 clones, with approximately 90% found just once. The sample taken for sequencing was peripheral blood. The receptors here all came from a man aged 45-65 years with active or convalescent COVID-19.

V is TRBV6-5 and J is TRBJ1-1; weak D call: TRBD1 (6 bases). V lost 6 bases and J lost 2, with 16 bases in between. The CDR3 is made up of 15 amino acids. CDR1 MNHEY and CDR2 SVGAGI come from the germline V gene. The CDR3: CASRMVGGVNTEAFF. As DNA, the CDR3 is TGTGCCAGCAGAATGGTAGGGGGGGTAAACACTGAAGCTTTCTTT.

This rearrangement joins TRBV9 to TRBJ2-7, with TRBD2 identical over 8 bases. The germline V gene encodes CDR1 SGDLS and CDR2 YYNGEE. The CDR3 has 16 residues. V shed 5 bases and J 6 bases; nucleotides not matched to a gene: 16. The CDR3 bases are TGTGCCAGCAGAGAATTGGTGTCGGGAGGGCCTGGCGAGCAGTACTTC. This encodes CASRELVSGGPGEQYF.

This chain joins TRBV4-1 and TRBJ2-1; 9 nucleotides match TRBD2. J was trimmed by 0 bases and V by 3 bases; bases with no gene match: 18. Germline V gene sequence: CDR1 MGHRA, CDR2 YSYEKL. The length of the CDR3 is 21 residues. The CDR3 is CASSHPRSSGSEFSSYNEQFF. CDR3 DNA: TGCGCCAGCAGCCACCCAAGGAGTAGCGGGAGCGAATTTAGCTCCTACAATGAGCAGTTCTTC.

CDR3 protein: CASRGTGGPGVDTIYF. CDR3 sequence (DNA): TGTGCCAGCCGCGGGACAGGGGGCCCCGGTGTAGACACCATATATTTT. The chain employs TRBV28 and TRBJ1-3; TRBD1 matches 12 bases. The length of the CDR3 is 16 residues. J lost 8 bases, V lost 8 bases, and 13 bases had no gene match. The germline gives CDR1 MDHEN, CDR2 SYDVKM.

The genes are TRBV6-5 and TRBJ1-2; D possibly corresponds to TRBD1 (5 bases). CDR1 is MNHEY, CDR2 SVGAGI, per germline. V lost 4 bases and J lost 7, with 10 bases in between. This CDR3 comprises 12 residues. CDR3 sequence (DNA): TGTGCCAGCAGTTCCGGACAAAGTGGCTACACCTTC. As protein: CASSSGQSGYTF.

The gene calls are TRBV18 and TRBJ1-5, with no clear D. The germline V gene has CDR1 KGHSH and CDR2 LQKENI. The germline V and J ends were trimmed by 2 bases and 7 bases, with 15 bases remaining between them. The CDR3 covers 15 residues. CDR3 protein: CASSPARVVGQPQHF. The CDR3 DNA follows: TGTGCCAGCTCACCAGCGAGGGTAGTGGGACAGCCCCAGCATTTT.

The rearrangement uses TRBV30 and TRBJ1-3; D is undetermined. V lost 2 bases and J lost 0, with 5 bases in between. CDR1 and CDR2 from the germline V gene are GTSNPN and SVGIG (reference sequence). This CDR3 contains 13 residues. The CDR3 region has the DNA TGTGCCTGGAGTTCTACCTCTGGAAACACCATATATTTT. Protein: CAWSSTSGNTIYF.

The genes are TRBV24-1 and TRBJ2-1; 9 bases are shared with TRBD1. Germline values: CDR1 KGHDR, CDR2 SFDVKD. There are 16 residues in the CDR3. The V and J ends lost 4 bases and 4 bases, in that order; junction bases with no gene match: 7. The CDR3 protein is CATSDLRTGDYNEQFF. The CDR3 DNA reads as TGTGCCACCAGTGACTTGCGGACAGGGGATTACAATGAGCAGTTCTTC.

V is TRBV19 and J is TRBJ2-2; D perhaps matches TRBD2 (5 bases). The germline CDR1 and CDR2 sequences are LNHDA and SQIVND (reference sequence). The CDR3 sequence is 15 residues long. Trimming removed 1 base from V and 6 bases from J, with 12 bases in between. In DNA, the CDR3 is TGTGCCAGTAGTATAGGGCGAGGGCTTCCCGGGGAGCTGTTTTTT. Translation: CASSIGRGLPGELFF.

The chain couples TRBV19 to TRBJ1-5; D possibly corresponds to TRBD1 (6 bases). The CDR3 sequence is 12 residues long. The germline gives CDR1 LNHDA, CDR2 SQIVND (reference sequence). Trimming pared 9 bases from V and 7 bases from J, leaving 13 bases between. The CDR3 sequence: CASTGLGQPQHF. The CDR3, as DNA: TGTGCCAGCACAGGGTTAGGACAGCCCCAGCATTTT.

The J gene is TRBJ2-7, the V gene TRBV5-4; 7 nucleotides align to TRBD1. The V gene end was trimmed by 3 bases and the J gene end by 5 bases; junction bases not matched to a gene: 2. There are 12 residues in the CDR3. The germline gives CDR1 SGHNT, CDR2 YYREEE (reference sequence). The CDR3 spells CASSSGTDEQYF. As DNA, the CDR3 is TGTGCCAGCAGCTCGGGGACAGACGAGCAGTACTTC.

For the CDR3, the DNA is TGCAGCGCCCGGGGGTTTACCGGGACGAATGCCTACGAGCAGTACTTC. Its protein is CSARGFTGTNAYEQYF. The chain recombines TRBV29-1 with TRBJ2-7; D perhaps matches TRBD2 (6 bases). The CDR3 is 16 residues long. Germline values: CDR1 SQVTM, CDR2 ANQGSEA. Trimming shortened V by 7 bases and J by 2 bases, and 24 bases separated the two germline ends.

This chain links TRBV28 with TRBJ2-1, with 14 bases aligning to TRBD2. Germline V gene lookup returns CDR1 MDHEN and CDR2 SYDVKM. CDR3 length: 21 amino acids. Trimming cost V 2 bases and J 7 bases; bases outside gene matches: 19. As DNA, the CDR3 is TGTGCCAGCAGTTTACCGACCCCGGGACTAGCGGGAGATCTGTATGGGAATGAGCAGTTCTTC. Translation gives CASSLPTPGLAGDLYGNEQFF.

The V call is TRBV2, the J call TRBJ1-1; TRBD1 aligns across 7 bases. The CDR3 extends over 13 amino acids. The V gene's germline CDR1 is SNHLY and CDR2 FYNNEI. V gave up 5 bases and J gave up 4 bases; unmatched junction bases: 4. Written as DNA, the CDR3 is TGTGCCAGCAGTATTTACAGGGGCACTGAAGCTTTCTTT. This sequence encodes CASSIYRGTEAFF.

Only a few counts were recorded for this clone. The chain recombines TRBV7-2 with TRBJ2-5; D perhaps matches TRBD1 (7 bases). The CDR3 runs to 13 residues. CDR1 SGHTA and CDR2 FQGNSA come from the germline V gene. Trimming removed 5 bases from V and 5 bases from J, with 12 bases in between. DNA for the CDR3: TGTGCCAGCAGCGCCAGGGGGGCGGAGACCCAGTACTTC. Encoded protein: CASSARGAETQYF.

V usage is TRBV27 and J usage is TRBJ2-2; TRBD2 is a possible D gene (7 bases). Germline V gene data show CDR1 as MNHEY and CDR2 as SMNVEV (reference sequence). V lost 4 bases to trimming and J lost 5 bases, with 20 bases between them. CDR3 length: 17 amino acids. The CDR3 is CASSSTEGDGGTGELFF. As DNA, the CDR3 is TGTGCCAGCAGTTCGACGGAGGGGGACGGGGGGACCGGGGAGCTGTTTTTT.

CDR3 residues: CASSYSWLASPLHF. DNA of the CDR3: TGTGCCAGCAGTTACTCGTGGCTGGCCTCACCCCTCCACTTT. This chain uses TRBV6-5 with TRBJ1-6; D gene uncertain. V lost 0 bases and J 10 bases, leaving 10 bases between the germline ends. CDR1 and CDR2 (germline): MNHEY, SVGAGI. CDR3 size: 14 residues.

The table lists this clone with a count of one. This rearrangement joins TRBV7-8 to TRBJ2-5, with unresolved D. The CDR3 is 11 residues long. Germline values: CDR1 SGHVS, CDR2 FQNEAQ. V was trimmed by 5 bases and J by 10 bases, leaving 11 bases between them. The CDR3 protein is CASSPRYFQYF. As DNA, the CDR3 is TGTGCCAGCAGCCCCAGGTATTTCCAGTACTTC. Filled out from reference TRBV7-8 and TRBJ2-5, the complete variable domain reads GAGVSQSPRYKVAKRGQDVALRCDPISGHVSLFWYQQALGQGPEFLTYFQNEAQLDKSGLPSDRFFAERPEGSVSTLKIQRTQQEDSAVYLCASSPRYFQYFGPGTRLLVL.

The gene calls are TRBV5-1 and TRBJ1-5; 7 bases map to TRBD1. The ends lost 3 bases at V and 4 bases at J; junction bases unmatched: 4. This CDR3 spans 14 amino acids. Germline CDR1 SGHRS, CDR2 YFSETQ. CDR3 protein: CASSSGQWNQPQHF. The CDR3 DNA reads TGCGCCAGCAGCTCGGGACAGTGGAATCAGCCCCAGCATTTT.

The chain links TRBV27 to TRBJ2-1, with TRBD2 matching 10 bases. This CDR3 region has 15 residues. Germline V gene lookup returns CDR1 MNHEY and CDR2 SMNVEV (reference sequence). The V gene end was trimmed by 7 bases and the J gene end by 10 bases; junction bases not matched to a gene: 13. As DNA, the CDR3 is TGTGCCAGCATGACCCGTCTAGCGGGAGAACTCGAGCAGTTCTTC. Translated, it gives CASMTRLAGELEQFF.